The clone carrying this T cell receptor (beta chain) was recorded at least ten times. Its antigen is undetermined. TCR alpha and beta CDR3 regions were amplified from RNA using iRepertoire nested multiplex PCR. TCRdb analysed the multiplex PCR reads with MiXCR anew, one entry per CDR3 protein. The sample holds about 190,000 distinct CDR3 sequences; 25% to 35% are singletons and the top ten take around 20%. The data are from a study of glioma-infiltrating T cells. Study results and limitations: Tissue and blood shared very few CDR3 sequences.

Trimming cost V 5 bases and J 0 bases, with 13 bases left between them. CDR1 and CDR2 from the germline V gene are MGHRA and YSYEKL. This CDR3 is built from 15 residues. The sequence derives from a human donor with low-grade glioma or glioblastoma, undergoing nonglioma brain surgery, or in good health (not recorded which). The rearrangement links TRBV4-1 to TRBJ1-1; a possible D gene is TRBD1 (6 bases). Sequencing was performed on glioma tissue, nonneoplastic brain tissue, or PBMCs (not recorded which). CDR3 region: CASSLRTAMNTEAFF. The DNA for the CDR3 is TGCGCCAGCAGCTTGAGGACAGCCATGAACACTGAAGCTTTCTTT.